This record covers a single TCR beta chain. The CDR3 loop spans 13 amino acids. These data come from a study of blood T cell repertoires in COVID-19. About the research overall: Sites in the United States, Italy and Spain provided acute and convalescent COVID-19 samples. PBMCs, B-cell-depleted T cells, or T cells were the source of the cDNA or gDNA that made up the material.

In the authors' methods: The authors estimated nucleated cell counts from reference gene primer amplification. Only in-frame clones appear in the TCRdb table, and some are missing; sequencing was by immunoSEQ multiplex PCR. The D gene and trimming were derived from the DNA, and the V and J assignments and clone size from that table. The sample includes about 120,000 clones, approximately 85% of them seen just once. The source material was peripheral blood. This TCR derives from a human donor in a cohort sampled during active COVID-19. This chain connects TRBV1 to TRBJ1-6. TRBV1 is a pseudogene. The CDR3, as DNA: TGCACCAGCAGCCACGGTTTCGATTCACCCCTCCACTTT. Its translation: CTSSHGFDSPLHF.